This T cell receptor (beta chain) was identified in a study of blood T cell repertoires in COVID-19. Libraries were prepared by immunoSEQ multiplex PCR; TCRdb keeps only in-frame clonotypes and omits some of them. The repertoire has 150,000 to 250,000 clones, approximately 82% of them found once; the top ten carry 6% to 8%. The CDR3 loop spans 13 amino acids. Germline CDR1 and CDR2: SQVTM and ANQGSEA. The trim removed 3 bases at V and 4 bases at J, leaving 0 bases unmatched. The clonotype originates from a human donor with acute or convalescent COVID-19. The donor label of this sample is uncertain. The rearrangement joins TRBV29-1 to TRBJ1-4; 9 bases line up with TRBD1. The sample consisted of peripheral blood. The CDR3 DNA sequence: TGCAGCGTTGAGGACAGGGGTAATGAAAAACTGTTTTTT. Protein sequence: CSVEDRGNEKLFF.